The TCR beta chain described here comes from a study of OX40 agonist ivuxolimab in advanced cancers. Study in general: The drug used for patients, ivuxolimab, was an agonistic anti-OX40 (CD134) antibody. General study points: Among some nonresponders, normalized T-cell clonal expansion was also low.

Produced via immunoSEQ multiplex PCR; TCRdb's table is partial and in-frame only. The sample records approximately 94,000 clones, roughly 80% being singletons. CDR1 and CDR2 from the germline V gene are SGHTA and FQGNSA. This CDR3 has 16 residues. The V segment lost 1 base and the J segment 5 bases; nucleotides outside the gene matches: 9. A note on this clone: Antigen unknown.

The sample here was CD4+ or CD8+ T cells sorted from blood, taken in a trial of the OX40 agonist ivuxolimab. The chain employs TRBV7-2 and TRBJ2-5; 8 bases match TRBD2. This TCR derives from an adult with an advanced solid tumor such as melanoma, head and neck, liver or kidney cancer. CDR3 protein: CASSLGLAGGGETQYF. CDR3 DNA sequence: TGTGCCAGCAGCTTAGGGCTAGCGGGCGGTGGGGAGACCCAGTACTTC. The full variable domain, in which reference TRBV7-2 and TRBJ2-5 provide the parts outside the CDR3, is GAGVSQSPSNKVTEKGKDVELRCDPISGHTALYWYRQSLGQGLEFLIYFQGNSAPDKSGLPSDRFSAERTGGSVSTLTIQRTQQEDSAVYLCASSLGLAGGGETQYFGPGTRLLVL.